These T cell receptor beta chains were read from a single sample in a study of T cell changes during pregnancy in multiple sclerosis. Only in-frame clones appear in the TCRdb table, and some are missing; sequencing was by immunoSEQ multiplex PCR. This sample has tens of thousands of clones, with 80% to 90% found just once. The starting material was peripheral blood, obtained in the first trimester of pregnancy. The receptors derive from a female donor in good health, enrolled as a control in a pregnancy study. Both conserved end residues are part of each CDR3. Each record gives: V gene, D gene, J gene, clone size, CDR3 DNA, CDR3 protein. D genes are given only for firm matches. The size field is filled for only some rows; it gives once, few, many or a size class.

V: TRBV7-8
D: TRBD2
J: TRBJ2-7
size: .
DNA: TGTGCCAGCAGCGCCTGGGGGGGAGACGAGCAGTACTTC
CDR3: CASSAWGGDEQYF

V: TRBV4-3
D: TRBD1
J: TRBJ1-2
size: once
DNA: TGCGCCAGCAATAAAGGGACAGGGGGCCCAACTAACTATGGCTACACCTTC
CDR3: CASNKGTGGPTNYGYTF

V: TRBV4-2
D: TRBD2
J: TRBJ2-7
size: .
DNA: TGTGCCAGCAGCCCCTGGACTAGCGGGGGGGCCTACGAGCAGTACTTC
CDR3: CASSPWTSGGAYEQYF

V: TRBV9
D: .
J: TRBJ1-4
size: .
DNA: TGTGCCAGCAGCGTACAGAGCGGGAATGAAAAACTGTTTTTT
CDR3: CASSVQSGNEKLFF

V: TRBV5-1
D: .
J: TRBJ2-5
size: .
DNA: TGCGCCAGCAGCTTGGTTGCGGAAGTGACCCAGTACTTC
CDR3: CASSLVAEVTQYF

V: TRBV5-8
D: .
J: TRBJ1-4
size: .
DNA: TGTGCCAGCAGCTTTCGGGAAAAACTGTTTTTT
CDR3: CASSFREKLFF

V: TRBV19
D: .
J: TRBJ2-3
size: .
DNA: TGTGCCAGTAGTAAACCCTACACAGATACGCAGTATTTT
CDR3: CASSKPYTDTQYF

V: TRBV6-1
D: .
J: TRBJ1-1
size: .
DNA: TGTGCCAGCAGTACCAGGGGTACTGAAGCTTTCTTT
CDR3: CASSTRGTEAFF

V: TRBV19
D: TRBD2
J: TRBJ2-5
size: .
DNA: TGTGCCAGTAGTATAGTAGGACTAGCGGGCCTCCAAGAGACCCAGTACTTC
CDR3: CASSIVGLAGLQETQYF

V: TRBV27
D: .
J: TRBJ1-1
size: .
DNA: TGTGCCAGCAGTTTCCCCGGACAAGGTGAAGCTTTCTTT
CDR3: CASSFPGQGEAFF

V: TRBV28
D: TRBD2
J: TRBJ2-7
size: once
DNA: TGTGCCAGCAGTTTGCTTACGGGGGGAGGCGAGCAGTACTTC
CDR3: CASSLLTGGGEQYF

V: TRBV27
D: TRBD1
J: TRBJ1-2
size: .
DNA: TGTGCCAGCAGTTCGTGGACAGGGACCCTATATGGCTACACCTTC
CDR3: CASSSWTGTLYGYTF

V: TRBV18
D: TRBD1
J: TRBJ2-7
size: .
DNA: TGTGCCAGCTCACCACAGAACAGGGGGCTTGGGAGCGAGCAGTACTTC
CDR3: CASSPQNRGLGSEQYF

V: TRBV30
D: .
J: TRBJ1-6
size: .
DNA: TGTGCCTGGAGTGGGTTCAGGGGCAATTCACCCCTCCACTTT
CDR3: CAWSGFRGNSPLHF

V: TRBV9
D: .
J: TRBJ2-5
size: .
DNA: TGTGCCAGCAGCGGGGGGGTGCTCGGAGAGACCCAGTACTTC
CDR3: CASSGGVLGETQYF

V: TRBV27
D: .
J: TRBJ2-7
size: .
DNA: TGTGCCAGCAGTTTATCCAAGACTAGGGAGCAGTACTTC
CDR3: CASSLSKTREQYF

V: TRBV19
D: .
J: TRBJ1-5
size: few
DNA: TGTGCCAGTAGGGGACTTAGCAATCAGCCCCAGCATTTT
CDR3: CASRGLSNQPQHF

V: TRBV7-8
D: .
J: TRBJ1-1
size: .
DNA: TGTGCCAGCAGCTTAGTACAGGCCTTGAACACTGAAGCTTTCTTT
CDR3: CASSLVQALNTEAFF

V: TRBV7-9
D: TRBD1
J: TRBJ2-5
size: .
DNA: TGTGCCACTCAGGGGGCCCAAGAGACCCAGTACTTC
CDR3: CATQGAQETQYF

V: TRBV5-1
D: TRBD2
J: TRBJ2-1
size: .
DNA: TGCGCCAGCAGCTTGTCGACTAGCGGGCTCACCTACAATGAGCAGTTCTTC
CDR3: CASSLSTSGLTYNEQFF

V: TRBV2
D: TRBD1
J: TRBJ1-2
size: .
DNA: TGTGCCAGCAGTAAACAGGGGGCTGAGGATGGCTACACCTTC
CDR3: CASSKQGAEDGYTF

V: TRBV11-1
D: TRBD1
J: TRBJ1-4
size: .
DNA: TGTGCCAGCAGCGCCGGACAGGTAGTGAATGAAAAACTGTTTTTT
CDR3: CASSAGQVVNEKLFF

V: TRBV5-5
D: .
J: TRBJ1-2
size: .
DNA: TGTGCCAGCAGCTTGCGACACGGGGTAATAGGAGGCTACACCTTC
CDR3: CASSLRHGVIGGYTF

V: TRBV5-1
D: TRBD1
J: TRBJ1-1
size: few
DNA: TGCGCCAGCAGCTTGACAGGGGGGACTGAAGCTTTCTTT
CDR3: CASSLTGGTEAFF

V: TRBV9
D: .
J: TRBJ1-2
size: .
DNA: TGTGCCAGCAGCGTCGACCCCGGGGCAGGGGAGGGCTACACCTTC
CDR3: CASSVDPGAGEGYTF

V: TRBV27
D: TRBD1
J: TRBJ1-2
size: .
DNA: TGTGCCAGCAGTTTTTCGCCGGGACAGGCCCTCTATGGCTACACCTTC
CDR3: CASSFSPGQALYGYTF

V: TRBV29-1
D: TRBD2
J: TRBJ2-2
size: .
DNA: TGCAGCGTTGTCGGGGGGGTATCTTCCGGGGAGCTGTTTTTT
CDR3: CSVVGGVSSGELFF

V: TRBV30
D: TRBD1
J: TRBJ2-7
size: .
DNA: TGTGCCTGGAGTCCAGGGACAGAGTGGGACGAGCAGTACTTC
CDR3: CAWSPGTEWDEQYF

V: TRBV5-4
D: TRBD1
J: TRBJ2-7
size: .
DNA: TGTGCCAGCAGCACCGGGACAGGGGACCACGAGCAGTACTTC
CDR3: CASSTGTGDHEQYF

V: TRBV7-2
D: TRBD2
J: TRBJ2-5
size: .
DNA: TGTGCCAGCAGCTTGACTAGCGGGGGGGAGAAGACCCAGTACTTC
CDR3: CASSLTSGGEKTQYF

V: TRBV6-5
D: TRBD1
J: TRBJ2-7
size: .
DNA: TGTGCCAGCAGCGGGACAGGGTCCTACGAGCAGTACTTC
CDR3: CASSGTGSYEQYF

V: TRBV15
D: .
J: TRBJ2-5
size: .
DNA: TGTGCCACCAGCAGAGAGGCGGTCGGGGGTTACGAAGAGACCCAGTACTTC
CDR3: CATSREAVGGYEETQYF

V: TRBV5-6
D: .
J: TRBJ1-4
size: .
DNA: TGTGCCAGCAGCTTGGCACCAGGGGATGCAGCTAATGAAAAACTGTTTTTT
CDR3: CASSLAPGDAANEKLFF

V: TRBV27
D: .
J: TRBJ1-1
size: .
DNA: TGTGCCAGCAGTTTAAGCCCAGGGCTGAACACTGAAGCTTTCTTT
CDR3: CASSLSPGLNTEAFF

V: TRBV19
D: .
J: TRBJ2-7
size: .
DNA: TGTGCCAGTAGTCTCTCCCGTGGCAGGGACTACGAGCAGTACTTC
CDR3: CASSLSRGRDYEQYF

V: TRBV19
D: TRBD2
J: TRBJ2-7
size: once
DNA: TGTGCCAGTAGTATAGATTCGGGGGGTCGAAAGTACTTC
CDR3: CASSIDSGGRKYF

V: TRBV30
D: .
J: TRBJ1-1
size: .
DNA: TGTGCCTGGGACTCAACTGAGAACACTGAAGCTTTCTTT
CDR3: CAWDSTENTEAFF

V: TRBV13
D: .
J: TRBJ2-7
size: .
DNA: TGTGCCAGCAGCTTAGTGCAGGGTAATATTGGCGAGCAGTACTTC
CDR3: CASSLVQGNIGEQYF